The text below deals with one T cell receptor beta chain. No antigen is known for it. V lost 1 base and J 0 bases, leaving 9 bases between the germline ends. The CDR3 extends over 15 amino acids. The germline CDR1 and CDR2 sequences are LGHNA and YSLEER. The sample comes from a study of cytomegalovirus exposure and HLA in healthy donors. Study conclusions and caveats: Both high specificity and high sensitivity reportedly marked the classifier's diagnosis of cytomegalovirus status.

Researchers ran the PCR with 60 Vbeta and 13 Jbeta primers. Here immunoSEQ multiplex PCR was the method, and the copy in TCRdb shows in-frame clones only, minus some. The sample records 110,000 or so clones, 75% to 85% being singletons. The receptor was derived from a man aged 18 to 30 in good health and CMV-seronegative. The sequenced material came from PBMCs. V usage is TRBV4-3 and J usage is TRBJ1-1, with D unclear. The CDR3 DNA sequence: TGCGCCAGCAGCCAAGGAAGGAGCATGAACACTGAAGCTTTCTTT. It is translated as CASSQGRSMNTEAFF.